Relative to its sample, the clone carrying this TCR beta chain is medium-sized. The data were obtained in a study of sequential checkpoint blockade in melanoma. Clones were sequenced by immunoSEQ multiplex PCR, and TCRdb holds only the in-frame ones, with some missing. This table holds about 11,000 clones, approximately 70% found once. V was clipped by 4 bases and J by 4 bases; unmatched bases: 8. This CDR3 is 15 amino acids long. CDR1 SGDLS and CDR2 YYNGEE come from the germline V gene. The treatment here: randomized to nivolumab then ipilimumab (arm A) or the reverse (arm B). The starting material was CD8+ T cells sorted from blood (inferred from file names), obtained from a patient given nivolumab and ipilimumab in sequence. This clonotype was sampled from a human donor with melanoma. The chain recombines TRBV9 with TRBJ2-5; 9 bases match TRBD1. CDR3 bases: TGTGCCAGCAGCCCTTGGGACAGGGCAAGAGAGACCCAGTACTTC. Its translation: CASSPWDRARETQYF.